The T cell receptor beta chain under discussion was sequenced for a study of blood T cell repertoires in COVID-19. Study overall: Both acute and convalescent COVID-19 samples were obtained from the United States, Italy and Spain.

J lost 2 bases, V lost 4 bases, and 8 bases had no gene match. The V gene's germline CDR1 is SGHRS and CDR2 YFSETQ. This CDR3 has 15 residues. Generated by immunoSEQ multiplex PCR, the TCRdb table keeps only in-frame clones and is missing some. The sample has 220,000 or so clones; about nine tenths are singletons. The receptor was isolated from a man aged 50 to 60 who had been exposed to COVID-19. The chain joins TRBV5-1 to TRBJ1-2, with 7 bases that match TRBD1. Material for sequencing was PBMCs or T cells enriched from blood (not recorded which). The chain's CDR3 is CASSPPDRANYGYTF. DNA of the CDR3: TGCGCCAGCAGCCCTCCTGACAGGGCCAACTATGGCTACACCTTC. Based on the CDR3 plus reference TRBV5-1 and TRBJ1-2, the full variable domain is KAGVTQTPRYLIKTRGQQVTLSCSPISGHRSVSWYQQTPGQGLQFLFEYFSETQRNKGNFPGRFSGRQFSNSRSEMNVSTLELGDSALYLCASSPPDRANYGYTFGSGTRLTVV.